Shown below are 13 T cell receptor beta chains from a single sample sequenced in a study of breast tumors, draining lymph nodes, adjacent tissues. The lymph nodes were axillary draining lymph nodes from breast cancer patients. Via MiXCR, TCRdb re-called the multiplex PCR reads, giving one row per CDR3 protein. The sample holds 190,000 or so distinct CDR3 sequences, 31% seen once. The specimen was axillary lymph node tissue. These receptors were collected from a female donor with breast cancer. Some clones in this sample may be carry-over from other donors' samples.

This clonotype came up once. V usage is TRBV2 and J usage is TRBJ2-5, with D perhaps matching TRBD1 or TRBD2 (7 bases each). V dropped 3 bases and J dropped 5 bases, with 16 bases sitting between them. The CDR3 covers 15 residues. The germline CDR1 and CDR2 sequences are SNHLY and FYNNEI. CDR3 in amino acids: CASSDKGAGEETQYF. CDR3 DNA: TGTGCCAGCAGTGACAAGGGGGCGGGGGAGGAGACCCAGTACTTC. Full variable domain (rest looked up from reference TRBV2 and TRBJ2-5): EPEVTQTPSHQVTQMGQEVILRCVPISNHLYFYWYRQILGQKVEFLVSFYNNEISEKSEIFDDQFSVERPDGSNFTLKIRSTKLEDSAMYFCASSDKGAGEETQYFGPGTRLLVL.

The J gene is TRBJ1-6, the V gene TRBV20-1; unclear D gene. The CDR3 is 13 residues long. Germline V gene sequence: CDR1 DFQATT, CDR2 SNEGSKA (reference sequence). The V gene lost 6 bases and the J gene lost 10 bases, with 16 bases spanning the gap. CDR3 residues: CSAHLVGGSPLHF. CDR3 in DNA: TGCAGTGCCCACCTTGTGGGAGGATCACCCCTCCACTTT.

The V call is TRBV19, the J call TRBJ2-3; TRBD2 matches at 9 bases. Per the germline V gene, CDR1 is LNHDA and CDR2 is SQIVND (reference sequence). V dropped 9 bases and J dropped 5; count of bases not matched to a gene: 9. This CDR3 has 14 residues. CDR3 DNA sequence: TGTGCCAGCCCCCAGCGGGGGGCAGGAGATACGCAGTATTTT. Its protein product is CASPQRGAGDTQYF.

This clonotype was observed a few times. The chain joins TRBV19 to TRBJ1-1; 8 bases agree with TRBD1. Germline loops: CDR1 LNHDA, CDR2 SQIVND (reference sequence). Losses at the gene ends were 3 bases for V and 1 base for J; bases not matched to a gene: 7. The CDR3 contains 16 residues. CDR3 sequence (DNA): TGTGCCAGTAGTATGATCCCGGGACAGGAGAACACTGAAGCTTTCTTT. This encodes CASSMIPGQENTEAFF.

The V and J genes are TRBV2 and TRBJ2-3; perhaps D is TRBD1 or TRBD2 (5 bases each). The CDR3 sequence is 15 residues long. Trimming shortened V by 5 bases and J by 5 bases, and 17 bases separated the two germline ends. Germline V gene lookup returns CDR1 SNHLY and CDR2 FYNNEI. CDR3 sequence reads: CASSSRPGTQDTQYF. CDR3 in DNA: TGTGCCAGCAGTAGCAGGCCAGGGACCCAAGATACGCAGTATTTT.

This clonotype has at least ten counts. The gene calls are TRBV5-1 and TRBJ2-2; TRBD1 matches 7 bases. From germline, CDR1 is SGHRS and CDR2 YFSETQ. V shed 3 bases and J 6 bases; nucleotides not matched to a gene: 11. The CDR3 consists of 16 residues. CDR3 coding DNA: TGCGCCAGCAGCTCTTTGAAGGGACAGTCCGCCGGGGAGCTGTTTTTT. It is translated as CASSSLKGQSAGELFF.

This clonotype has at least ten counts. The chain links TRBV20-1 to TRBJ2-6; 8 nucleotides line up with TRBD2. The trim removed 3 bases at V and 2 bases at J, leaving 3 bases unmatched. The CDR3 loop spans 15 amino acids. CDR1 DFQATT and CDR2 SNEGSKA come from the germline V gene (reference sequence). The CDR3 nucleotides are TGCAGTGCTAGCGGCGGGGGGACTGGGGCCAACGTCCTGACTTTC. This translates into CSASGGGTGANVLTF.

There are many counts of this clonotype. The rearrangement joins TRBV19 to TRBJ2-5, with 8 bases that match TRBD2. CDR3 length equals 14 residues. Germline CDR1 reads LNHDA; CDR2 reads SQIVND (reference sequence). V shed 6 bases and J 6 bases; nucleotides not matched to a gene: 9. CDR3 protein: CASSGGVASKTQYF. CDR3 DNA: TGTGCCAGTAGCGGGGGGGTGGCTTCGAAGACCCAGTACTTC.

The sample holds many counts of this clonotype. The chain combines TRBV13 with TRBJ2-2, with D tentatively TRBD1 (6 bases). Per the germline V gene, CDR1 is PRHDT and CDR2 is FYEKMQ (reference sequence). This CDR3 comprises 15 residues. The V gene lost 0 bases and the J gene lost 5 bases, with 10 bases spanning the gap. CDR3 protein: CASSLGGARTGELFF. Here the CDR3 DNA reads TGTGCCAGCAGCTTAGGGGGGGCGAGGACCGGGGAGCTGTTTTTT.

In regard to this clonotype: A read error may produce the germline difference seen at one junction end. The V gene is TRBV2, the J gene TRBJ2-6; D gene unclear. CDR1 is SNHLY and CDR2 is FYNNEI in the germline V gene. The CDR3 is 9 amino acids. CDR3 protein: CASSAVRTF. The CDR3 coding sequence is TGTGCCAGCAGCGCGGTCCGGACTTTC. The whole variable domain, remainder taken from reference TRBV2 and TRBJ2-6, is EPEVTQTPSHQVTQMGQEVILRCVPISNHLYFYWYRQILGQKVEFLVSFYNNEISEKSEIFDDQFSVERPDGSNFTLKIRSTKLEDSAMYFCASSAVRTFGAGSRLTVL.

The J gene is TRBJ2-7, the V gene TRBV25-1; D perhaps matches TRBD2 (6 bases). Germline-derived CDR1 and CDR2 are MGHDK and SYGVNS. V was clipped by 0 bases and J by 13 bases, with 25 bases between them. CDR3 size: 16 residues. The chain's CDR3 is CASSEYRRGRGTEAYF. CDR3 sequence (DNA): TGTGCCAGCAGTGAATACAGGCGGGGCCGGGGCACTGAAGCTTACTTC.

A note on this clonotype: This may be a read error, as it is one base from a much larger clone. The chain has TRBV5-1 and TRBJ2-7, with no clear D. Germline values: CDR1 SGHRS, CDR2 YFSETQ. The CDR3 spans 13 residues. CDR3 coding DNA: TGCGCCAGCAGCTCCAACCCCCGTTACGACCAGTACTTC. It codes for CASSSNPRYDQYF.

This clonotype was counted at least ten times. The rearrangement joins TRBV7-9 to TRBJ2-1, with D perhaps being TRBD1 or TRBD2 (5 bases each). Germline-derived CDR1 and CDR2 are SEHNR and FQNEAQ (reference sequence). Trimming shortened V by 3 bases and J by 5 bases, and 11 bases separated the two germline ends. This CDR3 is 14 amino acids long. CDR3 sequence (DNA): TGTGCCAGCAGCTTCGCCGGGACCCACAATGAGCAGTTCTTC. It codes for CASSFAGTHNEQFF.